These 28 T cell receptor beta chains originate from one sample sequenced in a study of blood T cell repertoires in COVID-19. This table comes from immunoSEQ multiplex PCR, and its TCRdb copy is limited to in-frame clones, with some not included. The sample has 190,000 or so clones; 65% to 85% are singletons. The sample comprised PBMCs or T cells enriched from blood (not recorded which). The receptors stem from a man aged 40-49 years who had recovered from COVID-19.

The V and J genes are TRBV7-7 and TRBJ2-3, with TRBD2 matching over 9 bases. Losses at the gene ends were 5 bases for V and 0 bases for J; bases not matched to a gene: 3. This CDR3 is 15 amino acids long. CDR1 SSHAT and CDR2 FNYEAQ come from the germline V gene (reference sequence). In DNA form, the CDR3 reads TGTGCCAGCAGCCCAGGGACTAGCAGCACAGATACGCAGTATTTT. This translates into CASSPGTSSTDTQYF.

The chain employs TRBV19 and TRBJ1-5; possible D gene TRBD1, 5 bases. The CDR3 loop spans 13 amino acids. V dropped 6 bases and J dropped 4 bases, with 10 bases sitting between them. Per the germline V gene, CDR1 is LNHDA and CDR2 is SQIVND (reference sequence). CDR3 sequence: CASSGTVNQPQHF. The CDR3 DNA is TGTGCCAGTAGCGGGACTGTGAATCAGCCCCAGCATTTT.

The CDR3 nucleotides read TGTGCCAGCTATCGGTCCTACAATGAGCAGTTCTTC. This encodes CASYRSYNEQFF. The gene calls are TRBV2 and TRBJ2-1; unclear D gene. Looked up from germline, CDR1 is SNHLY and CDR2 is FYNNEI. The CDR3 sequence is 12 residues long. V was clipped by 8 bases and J by 1 base, with 6 bases between them. The full variable domain, its missing parts supplied by reference TRBV2 and TRBJ2-1, is EPEVTQTPSHQVTQMGQEVILRCVPISNHLYFYWYRQILGQKVEFLVSFYNNEISEKSEIFDDQFSVERPDGSNFTLKIRSTKLEDSAMYFCASYRSYNEQFFGPGTRLTVL.

The rearrangement links TRBV18 to TRBJ1-1, with 8 bases that match TRBD1. This CDR3 is built from 16 residues. Per germline, CDR1 KGHSH and CDR2 LQKENI. Trimming removed 4 bases from V and 0 bases from J; junction bases left unmatched: 7. CDR3 loop: CASSRGTGNMNTEAFF. DNA for the CDR3: TGTGCCAGCTCACGCGGGACAGGCAACATGAACACTGAAGCTTTCTTT.

This clone was found a few times. The chain links TRBV13 to TRBJ2-1, with TRBD2 matching over 11 bases. With 5 bases clipped from V and 4 bases from J, the junction kept 13 bases outside the gene matches. Germline CDR1 is PRHDT and CDR2 is FYEKMQ (reference sequence). CDR3 length: 18 residues. In DNA form, the CDR3 reads TGTGCCAGCAGCCTTTACGATCTAGCGGGGGGTTTTTACAATGAGCAGTTCTTC. As protein: CASSLYDLAGGFYNEQFF.

The V call is TRBV28, the J call TRBJ1-2; D is unresolved. Between the trimmed V and J ends, which lost 4 bases and 6 bases, there was a span of 3 bases. The CDR3 length is 10 residues. The germline CDR1 and CDR2 sequences are MDHEN and SYDVKM. The CDR3 protein is CASSSNGYTF. CDR3 coding DNA: TGTGCCAGCAGTTCAAATGGCTACACCTTC.

The rearrangement links TRBV29-1 to TRBJ1-1; D is ambiguous. Per the germline V gene, CDR1 is SQVTM and CDR2 is ANQGSEA. Trimming stripped 3 bases from V and 6 bases from J, with 8 bases between. The CDR3 contains 11 residues. CDR3: CSVDFEAEAFF. CDR3 in DNA: TGCAGCGTTGATTTCGAGGCTGAAGCTTTCTTT.

This rearrangement joins TRBV2 to TRBJ1-1, with 12 bases matching TRBD1. The CDR3 extends over 13 amino acids. The germline gives CDR1 SNHLY, CDR2 FYNNEI. V lost 5 bases and J lost 11; bases outside the gene matches: 6. The chain's CDR3 is CASSRDRGPSAFF. CDR3 coding DNA: TGTGCCAGCAGTAGGGACAGGGGGCCGTCGGCTTTCTTT.

On this clone: In the same sample, other DNA sequences code for this CDR3. DNA of the CDR3: TGCGCCAGCAGCTTAGACAGCTCTGGAAACACCATATATTTT. It is translated as CASSLDSSGNTIYF. This sequence joins TRBV5-1 and TRBJ1-3; possibly TRBD1 for D (5 bases). The V gene lost 2 bases and the J gene lost 0 bases, with 6 bases spanning the gap. Germline-derived CDR1 and CDR2 are SGHRS and YFSETQ. This CDR3 is built from 14 residues.

The chain recombines TRBV3-1 (or the pseudogene TRBV3-2) with TRBJ2-2; possibly TRBD2 for D (6 bases). Trimming left V 4 bases short and J 6 bases short, with 12 bases between. The germline V gene encodes CDR1 LGHDT and CDR2 YNNKEL (reference sequence). The CDR3 covers 14 residues. Written as DNA, the CDR3 is TGTGCCAGCAGCCCCCGCGGGACGGCCGGGGAGCTGTTTTTT. Translation gives CASSPRGTAGELFF.

V usage is TRBV30 and J usage is TRBJ1-1; D gene uncertain. The germline V gene has CDR1 GTSNPN and CDR2 SVGIG (reference sequence). Between the trimmed V and J ends, which lost 0 bases and 4 bases, there was a span of 9 bases. The CDR3 runs to 13 residues. For the CDR3, the DNA is TGTGCCTGGAGTGTTCACGGTGGCACTGAAGCTTTCTTT. Translated, it gives CAWSVHGGTEAFF.

This clone is a singleton in its sample. The gene calls are TRBV10-2 and TRBJ1-1; no clear D. The V end lost 7 bases, the J end lost 0 bases, and 12 bases lay between the germline ends. Germline loops: CDR1 WSHSY, CDR2 SAAADI. The length of the CDR3 is 14 residues. CDR3 nucleotide sequence: TGCGCCAGCACCAACATATTTCTGAACACTGAAGCTTTCTTT. Translating gives CASTNIFLNTEAFF.

The gene calls are TRBV2 and TRBJ2-2; a weak D match, TRBD2 (5 bases). Germline V gene sequence: CDR1 SNHLY, CDR2 FYNNEI. The CDR3 is 13 residues long. The V and J ends lost 8 bases and 4 bases respectively, with 11 bases between them. The chain's CDR3 is CASRYRGTGELFF. For the CDR3, the DNA is TGTGCCAGCCGATATCGGGGCACCGGGGAGCTGTTTTTT.

The V gene is TRBV6-5, the J gene TRBJ2-7; a possible D gene is TRBD2 (6 bases). This CDR3 spans 14 amino acids. Germline CDR1 MNHEY, CDR2 SVGAGI. V was cut by 7 bases and J by 3 bases, with 16 bases left in between. The CDR3 here is CASTFPGGRYEQYF. CDR3 DNA sequence: TGTGCCAGCACTTTCCCTGGAGGGCGCTACGAGCAGTACTTC.

The chain employs TRBV10-1 and TRBJ1-6; maybe TRBD1 (5 bases). V was pared by 3 bases and J by 11 bases, with 14 bases between. The CDR3 is 14 amino acids. Germline-derived CDR1 and CDR2 are WNHNN and SYGVQD (reference sequence). CDR3 region: CASSEAGDGAPLHF. The CDR3 DNA follows: TGCGCCAGCAGTGAAGCGGGGGACGGGGCACCCCTCCACTTT.

In its sample, this clone was seen once. This chain uses TRBV7-9 with TRBJ1-2, with D possibly matching TRBD1 (5 bases). Germline V gene data show CDR1 as SEHNR and CDR2 as FQNEAQ (reference sequence). The V end lost 5 bases, the J end lost 4 bases, and 14 bases lay between the germline ends. The CDR3 runs to 14 residues. CDR3 sequence (DNA): TGTGCCAGCAGCCCCGTGGGGGGGGGCTATGGCTACACCTTC. Its protein product is CASSPVGGGYGYTF.

For the CDR3, the DNA is TGTGCCAGCAGCTTTAAGGGGGTACCCGAGCAGTACTTC. It specifies CASSFKGVPEQYF. V is TRBV5-4 and J is TRBJ2-7; maybe TRBD1 (6 bases). The CDR3 extends over 13 amino acids. The V gene's germline CDR1 is SGHNT and CDR2 YYREEE (reference sequence). V was pared by 2 bases and J by 6 bases, with 12 bases between.

This rearrangement joins TRBV15 to TRBJ2-1, with 8 bases aligning to TRBD1. Germline lookup yields CDR1 LNHNV and CDR2 YYDKDF (reference sequence). Losses at the gene ends were 1 base for V and 7 bases for J; bases not matched to a gene: 9. CDR3 length: 16 amino acids. In DNA, the CDR3 is TGTGCCACCAGCAGAGTCTTCGGGACAGGTGAAAATGAGCAGTTCTTC. Encoded protein: CATSRVFGTGENEQFF.

The chain uses TRBV4-2 and TRBJ2-7; TRBD1 aligns across 8 bases. After removal of 4 bases from V and 8 bases from J, the junction contained 10 bases not matched to a gene. The CDR3 totals 14 residues. The germline V gene encodes CDR1 LGHNA and CDR2 YNFKEQ. In DNA, the CDR3 is TGTGCCAGCAGCCTGGACAGGGACCCCTTAAAGCAGTACTTC. It translates to CASSLDRDPLKQYF.

This clone was recorded only once. The chain has TRBV29-1 and TRBJ1-3; possibly TRBD1 for D (5 bases). V was pared by 2 bases and J by 4 bases, with 9 bases between. This CDR3 is 13 amino acids long. Germline CDR1 SQVTM, CDR2 ANQGSEA. CDR3 residues: CSVESGLGNTIYF. For the CDR3, the DNA is TGCAGCGTTGAATCAGGGTTGGGAAACACCATATATTTT.

For the CDR3, the DNA is TGTGCCAGCAGTGAAGTTAGAGGCAGCTTGAATCAGCCCCAGCATTTT. The encoded protein is CASSEVRGSLNQPQHF. The J gene is TRBJ1-5, the V gene TRBV6-1; D not resolved. From germline, CDR1 is MNHNS and CDR2 SASEGT. The V and J ends lost 1 base and 4 bases respectively, with 14 bases between them. CDR3 length equals 16 residues.

The chain employs TRBV28 and TRBJ1-5; D perhaps matches TRBD1 (5 bases). V lost 6 bases to trimming and J lost 0 bases, with 12 bases between them. Germline V CDR1 and CDR2: MDHEN, SYDVKM. This CDR3 has 15 residues. CDR3 sequence (DNA): TGTGCCAGCAGCCGATCCAGGGATAGCAATCAGCCCCAGCATTTT. It codes for CASSRSRDSNQPQHF.

This chain uses TRBV4-3 with TRBJ1-2; D is possibly TRBD1 (5 bases). V was trimmed by 1 base and J by 5 bases, leaving 32 bases between them. The germline CDR1 and CDR2 sequences are LGHNA and YSLEER. The CDR3 extends over 21 amino acids. CDR3 bases: TGCGCCAGCAGCCAAGTCGGGCATGTGGGGGGTCAGGCTGCGGGGGATTATGGCTACACCTTC. Translated, it gives CASSQVGHVGGQAAGDYGYTF.

The sample holds a few counts of this clone. The genes are TRBV19 and TRBJ1-5, with D perhaps TRBD1 (6 bases). This CDR3 has 14 amino acids. With 7 bases removed from V and 7 bases from J, the gap between germline ends came to 17 bases. In germline, CDR1 is LNHDA, CDR2 SQIVND (reference sequence). The CDR3 coding sequence is TGTGCCAGTACCTTCGACAGGTCGAACCAGCCCCAGCATTTT. This translates into CASTFDRSNQPQHF. The full variable domain, with the rest looked up from reference TRBV19 and TRBJ1-5, is DGGITQSPKYLFRKEGQNVTLSCEQNLNHDAMYWYRQDPGQGLRLIYYSQIVNDFQKGDIAEGYSVSREKKESFPLTVTSAQKNPTAFYLCASTFDRSNQPQHFGDGTRLSIL.

V and J are TRBV30 and TRBJ1-2, with D perhaps matching TRBD1 (5 bases). Germline CDR1 is GTSNPN and CDR2 is SVGIG (reference sequence). This CDR3 is 14 amino acids long. Trimming took off 0 bases at V and 2 bases at J, with 10 bases between the two ends. CDR3 amino acids: CAWSVGGVNYGYTF. CDR3 sequence (DNA): TGTGCCTGGAGTGTAGGAGGGGTCAACTATGGCTACACCTTC.

This chain uses TRBV15 with TRBJ1-6; TRBD1 agrees at 7 bases. Germline CDR1 and CDR2: LNHNV and YYDKDF (reference sequence). The V and J ends lost 8 bases and 10 bases, in that order; junction bases with no gene match: 8. This CDR3 has 13 residues. CDR3 residues: CATRDREESPLHF. The DNA for the CDR3 is TGTGCCACCCGGGACAGAGAAGAATCACCCCTCCACTTT.

The chain's CDR3 is CASSPGVGGYGYTF. The DNA of the CDR3 is TGTGCCAGCAGCCCGGGGGTGGGAGGCTATGGCTACACCTTC. V and J are TRBV5-4 and TRBJ1-2; tentatively, D is TRBD1 (5 bases). The CDR3 has 14 amino acids. Trimming shortened V by 4 bases and J by 4 bases, and 14 bases separated the two germline ends. The germline gives CDR1 SGHNT, CDR2 YYREEE (reference sequence).

CDR3 region: CASSLAGQGEYEQYF. CDR3 nucleotide sequence: TGTGCCAGCAGCTTGGCAGGACAGGGGGAGTACGAGCAGTACTTC. V gene TRBV5-4 combines with J gene TRBJ2-7, with 10 bases lining up with TRBD1. This CDR3 has 15 amino acids. Germline V gene sequence: CDR1 SGHNT, CDR2 YYREEE (reference sequence). J was trimmed by 4 bases and V by 0 bases; bases with no gene match: 4.